Described below is a single T cell receptor (beta chain) sequence and its context. This clonotype was seen a handful of times. The antigen it binds to is not known. No much larger clonotype is one base removed from it; base qualities were not supplied. The CDR3 contains 14 residues, cysteine and phenylalanine counted. The only DNA kept is the CDR3, 42 bases in frame from the first base. V sheds 5 bases and J sheds 5 bases, leaving 13 bases between their ends. CDR1 and CDR2 are drawn from the germline V gene: MNHEY, SVGAGI. Systemically healthy Caucasian individuals from Russia, over 30 in total and aged roughly 6 to 100 years, were included as donors. Each donor gave 8 to 10 milliliters of peripheral blood, collected into EDTA-treated Vacutainer tubes. Ficoll-Paque density-gradient centrifugation was used to isolate PBMCs, with at least 6 million obtained per sample. Total RNA was extracted from PBMCs with Trizol reagent, with at least 6 micrograms obtained per sample. For every donor, flow cytometry on a PBMC aliquot measured the percentage of naive CD45RAhigh/CD27high T cells.

This specimen comes from a study of blood T cells in healthy people across ages (dated by TCRdb to between 2014 and 2017). Context from the whole study: In model experiments, template switching captured roughly one uniquely barcoded TCR beta cDNA molecule for every two T cells. The study measured age-related changes in TCR beta repertoire diversity using deep sequencing normalized with unique cDNA molecular identifiers. Donors of different ages were randomly distributed across sequencing lanes to avoid experimental bias. Using the same blood draw, the study looked at two additional independent replicas of 1 million unique cDNA reads for two donors, one aged 18 to 30 and the other aged 80 or older. The donors were split into four age groups: young (average approximately 16 years), middle-aged (more than 35), aged (approximately 59) and long-lived (over 75). Here is what the overall study found, with its caveats: The CMV infection status of donors was not known, potentially confounding age-related changes in expanded clonotypes. Total diversity estimates from one million sequenced T cells were considered lower bounds and underestimates. Compared with the aged group, the long-lived group had more naive CD4+ T cells, fewer expanded clones and increased TCR diversity, suggesting age selection. Since profiling was done on bulk unsorted PBMCs, naive and antigen-experienced compartments could not be conclusively compared. Observed TCR beta diversity per million T cells fell roughly linearly with age, and a significant reduction was already apparent by age roughly 40. Observed TCR beta diversity correlated strongly with the percentage of naive T cells measured by flow cytometry.

Library construction relied on 5' RACE. The listed sequencing device is Illumina HiSeq 2500. The second PCR ran for roughly 7 to 11 cycles and used a J-beta primer mix along with a sample-barcoded 5' primer. A unique molecular identifier was introduced onto each TCR beta cDNA molecule by a template-switch 5' adaptor carrying 12 random nucleotides. Each sample yielded at least 2.5 million CDR3-containing paired-end reads. First-strand cDNA synthesis was performed from all RNA using the Mint cDNA synthesis kit, with priming by a TRBC-specific oligonucleotide. Following uracil-DNA glycosylase treatment, all cDNA underwent a first 18-cycle PCR with the universal primers M1SS and BC2_uni_R. Concerning the study's data processing: For normalization, 1 million high-quality reads were randomly selected from each sample, with every read carrying a distinct molecular identifier. Instead of being binned into consensus sequences, reads with shared molecular identifiers were discarded. MiTCR, with a Q25 quality threshold and the strictest error-elimination algorithm, was used for CDR3 identification, clonotype clustering and error correction. A nonparametric unseen species model using Euler transformation provided a lower-bound estimate of total TCR beta diversity. TCRdb took the public reads, trimmed them with fastp at Q25, ran MiXCR for clone calling and kept in-frame beta chains. Records with the same CDR3 protein are collapsed into one entry carrying the most frequent genes and DNA. TCRdb's processing, not the study's, gives the V and J calls here. The sample table contains about 830,000 distinct CDR3 sequences; only one count was recorded for around 62% of them. Approximately 30% of the sample is in the top ten clones.

The sample consisted of blood. The sequence derives from a young man in good health. The receptor chain draws on TRBV6-5 and TRBJ2-1; the D segment could be TRBD1, given 5 matching bases. The DNA sequence follows: TGTGCCAGCAGTACGTTTGGACACAACAATGAGCAGTTCTTC. Translation gives CASSTFGHNNEQFF.